This TCR beta chain was documented in a study of T cell repertoires in cytomegalovirus infection. Overall study context: Well-studied HLA-B-restricted epitopes and recently identified HLA-C-restricted epitopes of CMV were both used in the study. CMV infection and matching HLA type were both indicated by public TCR beta signatures. The study, taken as a whole, reports: Cumulative public TCR beta family frequency identified carriers of CMV plus the relevant HLA. Dominating the ex vivo response were HLA-C-restricted CMV-specific TCR beta clonotypes.

A word on this clonotype: Its specificity is not known.

CDR1 and CDR2 (germline): LNHDA, SQIVND (reference sequence). The V end lost 0 bases, the J end lost 0 bases, and 5 bases lay between the germline ends. The CDR3 length is 14 residues. TCRdb reanalysed the reads using MiXCR and keeps one entry per CDR3 protein. The sample consists of fewer than 950,000 distinct CDR3 sequences, around a third of them appearing once. This clonotype was sampled from a human donor in good health (CMV status not recorded). Some clones in this sample may be carry-over from other donors' samples. The rearrangement links TRBV19 to TRBJ2-5; D is undetermined. The sequencing used cultured CD8+ T cells from PBMCs, collected from culture after CMV antigen stimulation. CDR3 sequence: CASSIELYQETQYF. CDR3 nucleotide sequence: TGTGCCAGTAGTATAGAGCTGTACCAAGAGACCCAGTACTTC. The full variable domain, in which reference TRBV19 and TRBJ2-5 provide the parts outside the CDR3, is DGGITQSPKYLFRKEGQNVTLSCEQNLNHDAMYWYRQDPGQGLRLIYYSQIVNDFQKGDIAEGYSVSREKKESFPLTVTSAQKNPTAFYLCASSIELYQETQYFGPGTRLLVL.